This T cell receptor (beta chain) is from a study of blood T cells in healthy people across ages. Study conclusions and caveats: Diversity figures based on one million T cells were deemed too low. With donor CMV status unknown, expanded clonotype changes were possibly confounded. Per million T cells, TCR beta diversity dropped about linearly as age rose.

On this clonotype itself: What it recognizes is unknown.

A J-beta primer mix and a sample-barcoded 5' primer were used in a second PCR of about 6 to 12 cycles. Carrying 12 random nucleotides, a template-switch adaptor labeled each individual cDNA molecule. TCRdb processed the 5' RACE reads anew with MiXCR; each CDR3 protein has one entry. The sample shows some 1,500,000 distinct CDR3 sequences, approximately 42% of them seen only once. Germline loops: CDR1 DFQATT, CDR2 SNEGSKA (reference sequence). The CDR3 runs to 14 residues. The ends lost 2 bases at V and 4 bases at J; junction bases unmatched: 4. The sequencing sample was made of blood. The chain recombines TRBV20-1 with TRBJ2-1, with 8 bases fitting TRBD1. This clonotype was sampled from a woman aged 18-35 years in good health. CDR3 sequence reads: CSARSGQGYNEQFF. The CDR3 bases are TGCAGTGCTAGAAGTGGACAGGGATACAATGAGCAGTTCTTC.